A selection of T cell receptor beta chains follows, all from one sample in a study of regulatory T cells in long-lasting Graves disease. TCRdb called the multiplex PCR reads again in MiXCR, with one record for every CDR3 protein. The sample comprises around 240,000 distinct CDR3 sequences, more than 15% of which are singletons, and 14% rests with the top ten. These sequences were also reported in another study, on T cells in Graves' hyperthyroidism and ophthalmopathy.

This specimen was peripheral blood mononuclear cells (PBMCs), taken at new diagnosis, from a patient treated with antithyroid drugs. These receptors were taken from a young woman with Graves disease. Both conserved end residues are part of each CDR3. The D gene is left open where the match is weak. Clone size is given for some rows only: seen once, a few or many times, or a class if the clone is expanded.

d_call	v_call	clone_size	j_call	cdr3_aa	cdr3_nt
TRBD2	TRBV12-3/TRBV12-4	many	TRBJ2-7	CASSSPGAGGRPYEQYF	TGTGCCAGCAGTTCCCCTGGGGCGGGGGGACGGCCCTACGAGCAGTACTTC
-	TRBV19	many	TRBJ2-4	CASSKTTLQGRNIQYF	TGTGCCAGTAGTAAAACCACCCTACAGGGGAGGAACATTCAGTACTTC
TRBD2	TRBV11-2	-	TRBJ2-3	CASSIWTSGGETDTQYF	TGTGCCAGCAGCATATGGACTAGCGGGGGAGAGACAGATACGCAGTATTTT
-	TRBV2	many	TRBJ1-2	CASRAGPNGYTF	TGTGCCAGCAGAGCAGGGCCAAATGGCTACACCTTC
-	TRBV3-1	many	TRBJ1-2	CASSPSGVGYTF	TGTGCCAGCAGCCCAAGCGGGGTTGGCTACACCTTC
-	TRBV7-9	many	TRBJ1-4	CASSLLQGYNEKLFF	TGTGCCAGCAGCTTACTACAGGGATATAATGAAAAACTGTTTTTT
-	TRBV7-9	many	TRBJ2-1	CASSLHPADKFF	TGTGCCAGCAGCTTACACCCAGCCGACAAGTTCTTC
-	TRBV5-6	many	TRBJ1-2	CASSLGGLGYTF	TGTGCCAGCAGCTTGGGGGGGCTCGGCTACACCTTC
-	TRBV20-1	few	TRBJ2-5	CSASGLGGQGQETQYF	TGCAGTGCTTCAGGACTTGGCGGGCAGGGCCAAGAGACCCAGTACTTC
-	TRBV11-1	-	TRBJ2-3	CASKVRGTDTQYF	TGTGCCAGCAAGGTGAGGGGCACAGATACGCAGTATTTT
-	TRBV20-1	many	TRBJ1-6	CSARKVGRTESGYSPLHF	TGCAGTGCTAGAAAAGTGGGGAGGACAGAATCGGGATATTCACCCCTCCACTTT
-	TRBV14	many	TRBJ1-4	CASSQEYRDPPFF	TGTGCCAGCAGCCAAGAGTACCGGGACCCTCCGTTTTTT
-	TRBV7-3	many	TRBJ1-1	CASSSRQNTEAFF	TGTGCCAGCAGCTCGAGACAGAACACTGAAGCTTTCTTT
TRBD2	TRBV18	many	TRBJ2-3	CASSPPSGGTTTTDTQYF	TGTGCCAGCTCACCACCTAGCGGGGGAACTACTACCACAGATACGCAGTATTTT
-	TRBV10-3	many	TRBJ2-7	CAISEGRQVYEQYF	TGTGCCATCAGTGAGGGGAGACAGGTGTACGAGCAGTACTTC
-	TRBV4-1	many	TRBJ1-2	CASSQDLADFYGYTF	TGTGCCAGCAGCCAAGATTTAGCAGATTTCTATGGCTACACCTTC
TRBD2	TRBV3-1	many	TRBJ2-1	CASSLKGAGFAGGGISYNEQFF	TGTGCCAGCAGCCTAAAGGGCGCGGGGTTCGCGGGCGGGGGGATCTCCTACAATGAGCAGTTCTTC
-	TRBV2	many	TRBJ2-3	CATREAPYADTQYF	TGTGCCACCCGAGAGGCCCCCTATGCAGATACGCAGTATTTT
TRBD1	TRBV20-1	-	TRBJ1-4	CSARETGNEKLFF	TGCAGTGCTAGAGAGACAGGGAATGAAAAACTGTTTTTT
TRBD1	TRBV19	-	TRBJ2-7	CASSTSTGGYEQYF	TGTGCCAGTAGTACGTCTACAGGGGGCTACGAGCAGTACTTC
-	TRBV14	many	TRBJ2-1	CASSQGQSSYNEQFF	TGCGCCAGCAGCCAAGGACAGAGCTCCTACAATGAGCAGTTCTTC
TRBD2	TRBV29-1	-	TRBJ2-1	CSVEGLAGGNEQFF	TGCAGCGTTGAGGGACTAGCGGGGGGGAATGAGCAGTTCTTC
TRBD1	TRBV4-1	many	TRBJ1-2	CASSQRLGTGATYGYTF	TGCGCCAGCAGCCAAAGATTGGGGACAGGGGCGACCTATGGCTACACCTTC
-	TRBV20-1	many	TRBJ1-1	CSARDHAPLRAQPEAFF	TGCAGTGCTAGAGATCATGCCCCGCTCAGGGCCCAGCCCGAAGCTTTCTTT
TRBD1	TRBV20-1	many	TRBJ1-2	CSATLTGGGGYTF	TGCAGTGCTACCTTAACAGGGGGCGGTGGCTACACCTTC
-	TRBV2	many	TRBJ1-1	CASSGFQVWNTEAFF	TGTGCCAGCAGTGGTTTTCAGGTATGGAACACTGAAGCTTTCTTT
-	TRBV15	many	TRBJ2-3	CATKASTDTQYF	TGTGCCACCAAGGCTAGCACAGATACGCAGTATTTT
-	TRBV7-8	many	TRBJ1-6	CASSFSTDSPLHF	TGTGCCAGCAGCTTCTCCACTGATTCACCCCTCCACTTT